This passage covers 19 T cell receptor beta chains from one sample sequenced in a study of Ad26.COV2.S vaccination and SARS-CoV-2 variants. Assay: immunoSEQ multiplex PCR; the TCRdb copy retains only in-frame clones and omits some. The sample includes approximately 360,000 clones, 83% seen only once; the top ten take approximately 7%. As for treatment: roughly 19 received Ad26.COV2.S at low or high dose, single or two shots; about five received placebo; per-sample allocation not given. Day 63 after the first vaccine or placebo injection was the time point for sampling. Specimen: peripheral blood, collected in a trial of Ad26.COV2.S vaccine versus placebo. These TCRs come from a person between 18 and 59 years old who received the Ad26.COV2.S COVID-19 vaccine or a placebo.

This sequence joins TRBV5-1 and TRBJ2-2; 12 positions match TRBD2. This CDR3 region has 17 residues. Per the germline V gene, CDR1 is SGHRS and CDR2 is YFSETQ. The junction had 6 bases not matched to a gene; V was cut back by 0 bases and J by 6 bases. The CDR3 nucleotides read TGCGCCAGCAGCTTGGCCGGACTAGCGGGAAAGGCCGGGGAGCTGTTTTTT. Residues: CASSLAGLAGKAGELFF.

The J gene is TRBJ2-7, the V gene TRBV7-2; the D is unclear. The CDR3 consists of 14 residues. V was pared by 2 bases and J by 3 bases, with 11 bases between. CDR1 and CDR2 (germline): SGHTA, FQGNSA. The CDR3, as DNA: TGTGCCAGCAGCTTATGGCCGGGCGTCTACGAGCAGTACTTC. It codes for CASSLWPGVYEQYF.

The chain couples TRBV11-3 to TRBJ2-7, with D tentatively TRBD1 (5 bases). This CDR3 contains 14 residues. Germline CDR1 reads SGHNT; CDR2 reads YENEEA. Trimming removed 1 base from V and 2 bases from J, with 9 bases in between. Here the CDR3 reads CASSLGQGPYEQYF. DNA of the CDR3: TGTGCCAGCAGCTTAGGTCAGGGTCCCTACGAGCAGTACTTC.

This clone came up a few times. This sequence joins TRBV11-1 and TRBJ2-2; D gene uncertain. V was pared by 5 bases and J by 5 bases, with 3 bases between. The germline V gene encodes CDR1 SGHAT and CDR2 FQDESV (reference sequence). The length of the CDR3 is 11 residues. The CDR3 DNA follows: TGTGCCAGCAGCAGTACCGGGGAGCTGTTTTTT. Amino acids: CASSSTGELFF. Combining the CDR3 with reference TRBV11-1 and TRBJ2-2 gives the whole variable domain EAEVAQSPRYKITEKSQAVAFWCDPISGHATLYWYRQILGQGPELLVQFQDESVVDDSQLPKDRFSAERLKGVDSTLKIQPAELGDSAMYLCASSSTGELFFGEGSRLTVL.

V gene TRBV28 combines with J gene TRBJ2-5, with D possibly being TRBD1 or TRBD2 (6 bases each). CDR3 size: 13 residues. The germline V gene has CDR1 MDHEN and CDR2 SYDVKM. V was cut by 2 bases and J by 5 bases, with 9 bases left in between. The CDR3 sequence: CASSLTGRETQYF. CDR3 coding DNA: TGTGCCAGCAGTTTAACAGGGAGGGAGACCCAGTACTTC.

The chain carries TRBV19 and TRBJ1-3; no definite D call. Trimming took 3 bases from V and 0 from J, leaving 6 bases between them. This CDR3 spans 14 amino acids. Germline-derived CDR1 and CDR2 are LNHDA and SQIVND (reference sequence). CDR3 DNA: TGTGCCAGTAGTATTTTCGGCTCTGGAAACACCATATATTTT. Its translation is CASSIFGSGNTIYF.

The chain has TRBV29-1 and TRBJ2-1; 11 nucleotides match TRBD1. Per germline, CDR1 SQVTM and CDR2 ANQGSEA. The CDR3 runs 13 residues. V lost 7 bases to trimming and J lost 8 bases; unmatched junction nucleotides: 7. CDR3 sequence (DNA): TGCAGCGCTCGAAGGGGACAGGGGGATGAGCAGTTCTTC. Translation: CSARRGQGDEQFF.

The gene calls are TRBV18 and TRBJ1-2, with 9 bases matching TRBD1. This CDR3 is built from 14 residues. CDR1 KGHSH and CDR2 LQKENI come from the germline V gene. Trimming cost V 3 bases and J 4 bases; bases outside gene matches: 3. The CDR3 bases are TGTGCCAGCTCACCTAAGGGACAGGGCTATGGCTACACCTTC. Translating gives CASSPKGQGYGYTF.

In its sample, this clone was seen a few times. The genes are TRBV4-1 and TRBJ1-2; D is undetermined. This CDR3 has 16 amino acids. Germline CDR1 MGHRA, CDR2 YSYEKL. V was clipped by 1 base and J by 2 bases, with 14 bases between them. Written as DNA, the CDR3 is TGCGCCAGCAGCCAAGGTCCACAGTTAACAAACTATGGCTACACCTTC. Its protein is CASSQGPQLTNYGYTF.

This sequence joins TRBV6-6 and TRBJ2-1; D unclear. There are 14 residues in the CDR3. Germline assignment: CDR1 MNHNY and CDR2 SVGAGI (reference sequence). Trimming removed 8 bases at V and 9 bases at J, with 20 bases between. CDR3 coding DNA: TGTGCCAGCGTACAAGGGTTGAGCAATTCTGAGCAGTTCTTC. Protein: CASVQGLSNSEQFF.

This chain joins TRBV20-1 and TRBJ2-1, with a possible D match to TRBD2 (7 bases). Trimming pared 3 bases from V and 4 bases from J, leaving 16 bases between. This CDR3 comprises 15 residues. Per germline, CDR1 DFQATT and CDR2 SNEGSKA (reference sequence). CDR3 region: CSASRRGGGYNEQFF. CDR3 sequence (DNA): TGCAGTGCTAGTAGGAGAGGGGGAGGGTACAATGAGCAGTTCTTC.

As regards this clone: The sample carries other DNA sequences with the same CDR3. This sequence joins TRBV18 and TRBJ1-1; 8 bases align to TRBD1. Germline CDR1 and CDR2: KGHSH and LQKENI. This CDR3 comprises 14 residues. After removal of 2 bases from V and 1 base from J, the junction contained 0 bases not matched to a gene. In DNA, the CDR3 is TGTGCCAGCTCACCAGGACAGGGGAACACTGAAGCTTTCTTT. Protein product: CASSPGQGNTEAFF.

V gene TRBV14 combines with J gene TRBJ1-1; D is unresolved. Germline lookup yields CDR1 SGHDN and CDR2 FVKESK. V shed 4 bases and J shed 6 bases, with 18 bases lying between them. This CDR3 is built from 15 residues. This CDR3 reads CASSLYSLFGAEAFF. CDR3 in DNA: TGTGCCAGCAGCCTATACTCCTTGTTTGGGGCTGAAGCTTTCTTT.

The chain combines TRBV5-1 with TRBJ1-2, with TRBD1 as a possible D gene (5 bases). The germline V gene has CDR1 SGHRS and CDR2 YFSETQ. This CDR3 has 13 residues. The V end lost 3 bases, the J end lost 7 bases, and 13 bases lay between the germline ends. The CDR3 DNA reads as TGCGCCAGCAGCTCCGGGACCCCAGGTGGCTACACCTTC. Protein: CASSSGTPGGYTF.

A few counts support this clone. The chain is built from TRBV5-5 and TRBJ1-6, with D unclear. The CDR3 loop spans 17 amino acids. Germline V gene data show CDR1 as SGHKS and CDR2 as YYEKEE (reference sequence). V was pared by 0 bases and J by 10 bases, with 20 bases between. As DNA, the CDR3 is TGTGCCAGCAGCTTGGCTGGTAGCAGAGGCTGGGGATCACCCCTCCACTTT. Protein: CASSLAGSRGWGSPLHF. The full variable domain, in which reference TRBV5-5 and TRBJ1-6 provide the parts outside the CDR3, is DAGVTQSPTHLIKTRGQQVTLRCSPISGHKSVSWYQQVLGQGPQFIFQYYEKEERGRGNFPDRFSARQFPNYSSELNVNALLLGDSALYLCASSLAGSRGWGSPLHFGNGTRLTVT.

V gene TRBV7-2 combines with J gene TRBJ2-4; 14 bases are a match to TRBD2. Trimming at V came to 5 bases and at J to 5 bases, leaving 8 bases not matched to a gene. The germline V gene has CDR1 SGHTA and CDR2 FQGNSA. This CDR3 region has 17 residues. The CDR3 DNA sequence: TGTGCCAGCAGCCTCCTGGGGACTAGCGGGAGTCAAAACATTCAGTACTTC. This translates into CASSLLGTSGSQNIQYF.

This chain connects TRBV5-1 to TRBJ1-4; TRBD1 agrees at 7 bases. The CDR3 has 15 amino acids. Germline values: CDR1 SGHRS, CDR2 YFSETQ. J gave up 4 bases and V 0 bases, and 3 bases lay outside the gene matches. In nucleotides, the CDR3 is TGCGCCAGCAGCTTGGTAGGGGGCTTTAATGAAAAACTGTTTTTT. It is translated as CASSLVGGFNEKLFF.

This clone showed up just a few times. In DNA, the CDR3 is TGCGCCAGCAGTCGACAGGGCTCTCGCTCCTATAATTCACCCCTCCACTTT. Translation: CASSRQGSRSYNSPLHF. This rearrangement joins TRBV10-1 to TRBJ1-6; TRBD1 aligns across 7 bases. CDR1 is WNHNN, CDR2 SYGVQD, per germline (reference sequence). J was trimmed by 0 bases and V by 5 bases; bases with no gene match: 7. The CDR3 extends over 17 amino acids.

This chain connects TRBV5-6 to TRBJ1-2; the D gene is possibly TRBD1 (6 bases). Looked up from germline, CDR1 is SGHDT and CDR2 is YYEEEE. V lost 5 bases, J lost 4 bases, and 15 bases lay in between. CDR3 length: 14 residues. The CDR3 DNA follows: TGTGCCAGCAGTTCCGGGAGGGGGAGCTATGGCTACACCTTC. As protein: CASSSGRGSYGYTF.